This paragraph covers one T cell receptor (beta chain) sequence. This entry comes from a study of T-cell reconstitution after alpha-beta-depleted transplantation in children. Unique molecular identifiers were incorporated when the TCRbeta library was constructed. TCRdb used MiXCR to reprocess the PCR reads, holding one entry per CDR3 protein. The data show about 640,000 distinct CDR3 sequences, with around 17% seen just once and approximately 1% held by the top ten. Germline assignment: CDR1 MGHRA and CDR2 YSYEKL. The CDR3 extends over 16 amino acids. Trimming took 0 bases from V and 2 from J, leaving 10 bases between them.

The receptor was isolated from a human donor who donated a stem cell graft to a child with acute myeloid leukemia. Sequencing was performed on PBMCs from the stem cell graft donor, taken from the stem cell graft. The V and J genes are TRBV4-1 and TRBJ2-2; D unresolved. The CDR3, as DNA: TGCGCCAGCAGCCAAGAGGTACAGACAAACACCGGGGAGCTGTTTTTT. It encodes CASSQEVQTNTGELFF.